This note documents a single TCR beta chain sequence. The antigen is unknown. This entry comes from a study of cytomegalovirus exposure and HLA in healthy donors. At sampling all donors were nominally healthy, likely with unrecorded immune exposures. Study-wide findings and caveats: Several V segments, TRBV6-2 and TRBV6-3 among them, could not be told apart and were dropped. The HLA-A and HLA-B alleles of most subjects were reportedly predicted accurately from TCR beta sequences.

The ends lost 0 bases at V and 9 bases at J; junction bases unmatched: 9. CDR3 length: 15 residues. CDR1 and CDR2 (germline): SGDLS, YYNGEE. PCR primers comprised 60 Vbeta and 13 Jbeta primers. Generated by immunoSEQ multiplex PCR, the TCRdb table keeps only in-frame clones and is missing some. In the table there are some 140,000 clones, around 74% of which are singletons. The sequenced sample consisted of PBMCs. The J gene is TRBJ2-1, the V gene TRBV9, with TRBD2 matching 7 bases. This clonotype originated in a man aged 18 to 29 in good health and CMV-seronegative. The DNA of the CDR3 is TGTGCCAGCAGCGTAGCAGGGAGGGGAGGGAGTGAGCAGTTCTTC. It is translated as CASSVAGRGGSEQFF. Drawing the rest from reference TRBV9 and TRBJ2-1, the complete variable domain is DSGVTQTPKHLITATGQRVTLRCSPRSGDLSVYWYQQSLDQGLQFLIQYYNGEERAKGNILERFSAQQFPDLHSELNLSSLELGDSALYFCASSVAGRGGSEQFFGPGTRLTVL.